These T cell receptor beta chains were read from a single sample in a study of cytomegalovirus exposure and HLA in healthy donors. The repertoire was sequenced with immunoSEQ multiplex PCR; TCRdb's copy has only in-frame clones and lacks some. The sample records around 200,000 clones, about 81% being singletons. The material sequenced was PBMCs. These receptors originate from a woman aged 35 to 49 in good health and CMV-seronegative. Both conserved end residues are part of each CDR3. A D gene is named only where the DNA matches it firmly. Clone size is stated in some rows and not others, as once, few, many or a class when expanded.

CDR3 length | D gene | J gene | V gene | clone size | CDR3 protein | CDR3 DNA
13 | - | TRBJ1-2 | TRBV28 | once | CASSLGRAHGYTF | TGTGCCAGCAGCCTGGGCAGGGCCCATGGCTACACCTTC
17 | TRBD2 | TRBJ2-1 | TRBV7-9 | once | CASSPQPGTSGLNEQFF | TGTGCCAGCAGCCCCCAACCCGGGACTAGCGGGTTAAATGAGCAGTTCTTC
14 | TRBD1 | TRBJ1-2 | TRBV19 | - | CASSIRDRAYGYTF | TGTGCCAGTAGTATAAGGGACAGGGCCTATGGCTACACCTTC
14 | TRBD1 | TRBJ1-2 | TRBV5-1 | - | CASSVGQYAYGYTF | TGCGCCAGCAGCGTGGGACAGTACGCCTATGGCTACACCTTC
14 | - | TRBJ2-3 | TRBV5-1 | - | CASSLPSSTDTQYF | TGCGCCAGCAGCTTGCCAAGCAGCACAGATACGCAGTATTTT
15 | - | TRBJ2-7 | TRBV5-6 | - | CASSQSTWYSYEQYF | TGTGCCAGCAGCCAAAGTACATGGTACTCCTACGAGCAGTACTTC
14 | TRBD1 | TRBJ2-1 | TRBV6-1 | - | CASSGTGSYNEQFF | TGTGCCAGCAGCGGGACAGGGTCCTACAATGAGCAGTTCTTC
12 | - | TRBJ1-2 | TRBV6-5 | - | CASSLGGVGYTF | TGTGCCAGCAGTTTGGGAGGGGTCGGCTACACCTTC
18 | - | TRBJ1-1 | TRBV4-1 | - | CASSRTLQGAGMNTEAFF | TGCGCCAGCAGCCGAACGCTACAGGGTGCAGGTATGAACACTGAAGCTTTCTTT
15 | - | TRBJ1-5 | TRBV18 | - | CASSPLHREYQPQHF | TGTGCCAGCTCACCACTACACAGGGAGTATCAGCCCCAGCATTTT
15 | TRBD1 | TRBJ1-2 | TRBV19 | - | CASSIVRQGNYGYTF | TGTGCCAGTAGTATAGTCAGACAGGGGAACTATGGCTACACCTTC
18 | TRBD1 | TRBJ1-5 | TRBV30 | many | CACGGETGATVGNQPQHF | TGTGCCTGCGGAGGGGAGACAGGGGCCACCGTGGGCAATCAGCCCCAGCATTTT
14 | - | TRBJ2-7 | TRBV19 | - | CASSIGQGLYEQYF | TGTGCCAGTAGTATCGGGCAGGGCTTGTACGAGCAGTACTTC
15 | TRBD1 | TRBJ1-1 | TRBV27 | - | CASTTLGQGGTEAFF | TGTGCCAGCACGACCTTGGGACAGGGAGGTACTGAAGCTTTCTTT
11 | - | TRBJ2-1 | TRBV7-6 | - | CASSHDNEQFF | TGTGCCAGCAGTCATGACAATGAGCAGTTCTTC
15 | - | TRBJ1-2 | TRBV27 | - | CASSIKREANYGYTF | TGTGCCAGCAGTATAAAACGGGAAGCTAACTATGGCTACACCTTC